This entry concerns a single T cell receptor beta chain. The CDR3 spans 13 residues. V was pared by 4 bases and J by 6 bases, with 14 bases between. CDR1 is SGHKS, CDR2 YYEKEE, per germline (reference sequence). The data stem from a study of blood T cell repertoires in COVID-19. Data came from immunoSEQ multiplex PCR; TCRdb stores just in-frame clones and leaves some out. Among over 200,000 clones listed, over 80% were seen once. The sequencing sample was made of PBMCs or T cells enriched from blood (not recorded which). This chain joins TRBV5-5 and TRBJ2-7; D perhaps matches TRBD1 (6 bases). The origin of this receptor is a woman aged 25 to 39 who had been exposed to COVID-19. The CDR3 sequence is CASSISQGFEQYF. DNA for the CDR3: TGTGCCAGCAGCATCTCCCAGGGGTTCGAGCAGTACTTC.